This T cell receptor beta chain was sequenced during a study of monozygotic twins with inflammatory bowel disease. Broader study findings: Fewer shared clonotypes with others were found in IBD patients than in healthy twins, especially with disease activity.

Concerning this clonotype: Its antigen is not identified.

The CDR3 is 14 residues long. From germline, CDR1 is SGHRS and CDR2 YFSETQ. Starting material for each TCR library was around 3,500 ng of total RNA. Template switching added UMIs carrying a 6-nucleotide sample barcode. Two rounds of nested PCR, of about 16 and 10 cycles, were run on TCRalpha and TCRbeta cDNA. TCRdb derives one entry per CDR3 protein from the 5' RACE reads, leaving out DNA. Its listing shows some 170,000 distinct CDR3 sequences. This rearrangement joins TRBV5-1 to TRBJ1-4. Sample: blood. The TCR originated in a human donor with ulcerative colitis or Crohn's disease, or a healthy co-twin of an affected twin (not recorded which). The CDR3 protein is CASSLDSPNEKLFF.